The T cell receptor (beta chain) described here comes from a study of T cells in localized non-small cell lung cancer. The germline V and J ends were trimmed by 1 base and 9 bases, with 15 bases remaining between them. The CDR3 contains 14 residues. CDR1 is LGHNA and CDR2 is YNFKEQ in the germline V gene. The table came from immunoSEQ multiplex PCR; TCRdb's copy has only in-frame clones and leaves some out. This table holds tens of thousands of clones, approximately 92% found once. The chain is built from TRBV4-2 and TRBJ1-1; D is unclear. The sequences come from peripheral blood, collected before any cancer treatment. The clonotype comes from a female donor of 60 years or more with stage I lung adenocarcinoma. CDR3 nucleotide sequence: TGTGCCAGCAGCCAAGGGGCCGGGCAGAACAAAGCTTTCTTT. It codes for CASSQGAGQNKAFF.